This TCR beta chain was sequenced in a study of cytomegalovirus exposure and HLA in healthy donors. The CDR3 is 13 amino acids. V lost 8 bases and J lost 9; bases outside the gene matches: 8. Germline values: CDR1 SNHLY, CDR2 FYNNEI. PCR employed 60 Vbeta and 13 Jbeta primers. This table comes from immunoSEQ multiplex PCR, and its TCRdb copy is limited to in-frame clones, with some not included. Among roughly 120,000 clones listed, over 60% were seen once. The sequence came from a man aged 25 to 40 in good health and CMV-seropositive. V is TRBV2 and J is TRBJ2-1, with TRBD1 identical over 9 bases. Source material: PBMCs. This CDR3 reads CASGGTGWGEQFF. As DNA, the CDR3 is TGTGCCAGCGGGGGGACAGGGTGGGGTGAGCAGTTCTTC.